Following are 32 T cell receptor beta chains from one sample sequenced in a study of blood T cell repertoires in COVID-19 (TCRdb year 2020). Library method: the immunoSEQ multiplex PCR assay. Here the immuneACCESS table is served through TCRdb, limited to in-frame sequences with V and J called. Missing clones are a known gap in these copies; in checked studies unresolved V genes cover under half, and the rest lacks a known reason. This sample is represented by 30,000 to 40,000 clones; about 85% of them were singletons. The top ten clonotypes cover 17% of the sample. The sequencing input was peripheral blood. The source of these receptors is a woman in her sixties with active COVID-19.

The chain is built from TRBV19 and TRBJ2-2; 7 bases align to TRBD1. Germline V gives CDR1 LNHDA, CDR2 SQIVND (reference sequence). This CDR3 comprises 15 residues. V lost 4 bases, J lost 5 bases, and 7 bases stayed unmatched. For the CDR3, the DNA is TGTGCCAGTAGTACGACAGGGTATGGAACCGGGGAGCTGTTTTTT. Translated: CASSTTGYGTGELFF. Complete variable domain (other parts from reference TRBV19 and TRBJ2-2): DGGITQSPKYLFRKEGQNVTLSCEQNLNHDAMYWYRQDPGQGLRLIYYSQIVNDFQKGDIAEGYSVSREKKESFPLTVTSAQKNPTAFYLCASSTTGYGTGELFFGEGSRLTVL.

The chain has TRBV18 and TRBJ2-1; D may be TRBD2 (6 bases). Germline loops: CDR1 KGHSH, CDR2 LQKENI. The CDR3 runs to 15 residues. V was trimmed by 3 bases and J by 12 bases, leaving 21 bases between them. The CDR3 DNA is TGTGCCAGCTCACCCCGACTAGACCACGAGTGGTCGCAGTTCTTC. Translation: CASSPRLDHEWSQFF.

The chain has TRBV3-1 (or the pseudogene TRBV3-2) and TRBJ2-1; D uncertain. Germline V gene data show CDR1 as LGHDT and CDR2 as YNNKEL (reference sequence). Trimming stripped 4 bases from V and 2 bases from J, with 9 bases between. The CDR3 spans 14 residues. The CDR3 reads CASSPGITYNEQFF. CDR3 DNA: TGTGCCAGCAGCCCAGGAATAACCTACAATGAGCAGTTCTTC.

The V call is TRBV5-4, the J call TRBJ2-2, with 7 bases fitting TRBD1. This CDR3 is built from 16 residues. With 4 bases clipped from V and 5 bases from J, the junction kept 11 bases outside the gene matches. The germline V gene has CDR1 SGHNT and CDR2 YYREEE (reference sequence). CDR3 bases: TGTGCCAGCAGCGCACTACAGGGGATTGGTACCGGGGAGCTGTTTTTT. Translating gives CASSALQGIGTGELFF.

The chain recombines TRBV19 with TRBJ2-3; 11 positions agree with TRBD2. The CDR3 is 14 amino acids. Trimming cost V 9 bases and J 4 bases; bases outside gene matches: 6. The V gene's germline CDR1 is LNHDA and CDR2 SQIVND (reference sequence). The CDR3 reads CARRTSGSSDTQYF. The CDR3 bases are TGTGCCAGAAGAACTAGCGGGAGTTCAGATACGCAGTATTTT.

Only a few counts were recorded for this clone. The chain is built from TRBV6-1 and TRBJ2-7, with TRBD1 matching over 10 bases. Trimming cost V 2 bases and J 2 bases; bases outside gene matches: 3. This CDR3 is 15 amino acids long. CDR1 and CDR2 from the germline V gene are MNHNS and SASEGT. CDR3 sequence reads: CASSETGTGAYEQYF. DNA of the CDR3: TGTGCCAGCAGTGAAACCGGGACAGGGGCCTACGAGCAGTACTTC.

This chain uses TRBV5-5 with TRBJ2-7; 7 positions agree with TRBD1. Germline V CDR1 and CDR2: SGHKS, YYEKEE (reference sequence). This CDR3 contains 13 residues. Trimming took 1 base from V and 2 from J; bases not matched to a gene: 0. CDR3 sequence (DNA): TGTGCCAGCAGCTTGACAGGGGCCTACGAGCAGTACTTC. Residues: CASSLTGAYEQYF.

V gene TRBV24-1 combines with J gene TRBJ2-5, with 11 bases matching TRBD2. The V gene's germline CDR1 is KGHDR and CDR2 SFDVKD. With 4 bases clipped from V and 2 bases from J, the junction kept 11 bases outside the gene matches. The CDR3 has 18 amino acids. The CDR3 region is CATSDRRGTSGQQETQYF. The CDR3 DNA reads TGTGCCACCAGTGACAGGAGGGGGACTAGCGGCCAACAAGAGACCCAGTACTTC.

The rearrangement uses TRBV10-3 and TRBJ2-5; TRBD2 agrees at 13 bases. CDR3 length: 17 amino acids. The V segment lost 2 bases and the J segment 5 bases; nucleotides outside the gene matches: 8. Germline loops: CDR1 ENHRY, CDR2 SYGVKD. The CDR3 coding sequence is TGTGCCATCAGTGAGACGGGACTAGCGGGGTCGTCGGAGACCCAGTACTTC. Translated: CAISETGLAGSSETQYF.

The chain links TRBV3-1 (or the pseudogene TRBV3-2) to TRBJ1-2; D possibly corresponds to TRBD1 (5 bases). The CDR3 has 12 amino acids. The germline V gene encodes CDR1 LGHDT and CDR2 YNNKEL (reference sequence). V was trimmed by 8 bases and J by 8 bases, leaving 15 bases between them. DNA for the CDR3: TGTGCCAGCTCGCAGGGTTCTAGAGGCTACACCTTC. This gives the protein CASSQGSRGYTF.

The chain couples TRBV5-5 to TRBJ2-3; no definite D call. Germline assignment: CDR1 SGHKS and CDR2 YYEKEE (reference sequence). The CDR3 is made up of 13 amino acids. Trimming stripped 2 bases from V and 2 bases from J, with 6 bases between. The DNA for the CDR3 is TGTGCCAGCAGCTTATGGCCCACAGATACGCAGTATTTT. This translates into CASSLWPTDTQYF.

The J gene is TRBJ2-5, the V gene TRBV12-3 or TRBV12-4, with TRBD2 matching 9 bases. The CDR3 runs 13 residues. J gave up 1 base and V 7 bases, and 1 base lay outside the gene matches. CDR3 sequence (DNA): TGTGCCAGCAAGACTAGCGGCCAAGAGACCCAGTACTTC. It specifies CASKTSGQETQYF.

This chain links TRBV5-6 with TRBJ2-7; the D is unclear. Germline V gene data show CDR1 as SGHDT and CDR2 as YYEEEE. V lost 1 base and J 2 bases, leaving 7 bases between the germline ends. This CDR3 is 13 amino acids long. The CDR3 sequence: CASSLSSTYEQYF. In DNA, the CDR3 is TGTGCCAGCAGCTTGTCGTCTACCTACGAGCAGTACTTC.

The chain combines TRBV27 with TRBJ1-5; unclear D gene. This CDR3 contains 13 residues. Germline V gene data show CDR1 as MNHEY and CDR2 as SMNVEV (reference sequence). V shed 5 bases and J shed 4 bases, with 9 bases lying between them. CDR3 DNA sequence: TGTGCCAGCAGTCCGAGACTAAATCAGCCCCAGCATTTT. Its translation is CASSPRLNQPQHF.

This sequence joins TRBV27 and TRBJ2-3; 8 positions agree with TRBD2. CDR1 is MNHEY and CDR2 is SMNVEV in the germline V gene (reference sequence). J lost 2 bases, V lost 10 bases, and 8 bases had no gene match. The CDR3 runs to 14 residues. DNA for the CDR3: TGTGCCACTCACAAGCGGGGGACCACAGATACGCAGTATTTT. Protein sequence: CATHKRGTTDTQYF.

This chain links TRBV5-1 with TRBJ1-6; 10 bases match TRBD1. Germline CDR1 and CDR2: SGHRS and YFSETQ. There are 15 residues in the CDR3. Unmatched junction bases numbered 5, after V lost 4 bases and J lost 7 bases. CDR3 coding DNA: TGCGCCAGCAGCGAGGGACAGGGGATGAATTCACCCCTCCACTTT. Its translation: CASSEGQGMNSPLHF.

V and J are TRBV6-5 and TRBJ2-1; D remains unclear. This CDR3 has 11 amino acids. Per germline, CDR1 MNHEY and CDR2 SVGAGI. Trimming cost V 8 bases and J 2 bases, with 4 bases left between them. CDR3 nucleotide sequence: TGTGCCAGCGGCCCCTACAATGAGCAGTTCTTC. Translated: CASGPYNEQFF.

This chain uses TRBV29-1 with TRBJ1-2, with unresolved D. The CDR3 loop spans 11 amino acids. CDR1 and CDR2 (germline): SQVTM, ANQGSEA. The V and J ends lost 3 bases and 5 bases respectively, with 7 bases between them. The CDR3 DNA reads TGCAGCGTTGACAGGATTTATGGCTACACCTTC. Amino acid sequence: CSVDRIYGYTF. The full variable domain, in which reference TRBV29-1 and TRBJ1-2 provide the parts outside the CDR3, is SAVISQKPSRDICQRGTSLTIQCQVDSQVTMMFWYRQQPGQSLTLIATANQGSEATYESGFVIDKFPISRPNLTFSTLTVSNMSPEDSSIYLCSVDRIYGYTFGSGTRLTVV.

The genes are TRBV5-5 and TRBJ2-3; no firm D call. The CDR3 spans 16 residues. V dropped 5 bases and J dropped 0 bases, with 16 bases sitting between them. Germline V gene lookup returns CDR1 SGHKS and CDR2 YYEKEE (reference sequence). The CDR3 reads CASSPRMLPSTDTQYF. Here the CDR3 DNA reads TGTGCCAGCAGTCCCAGGATGCTGCCGAGCACAGATACGCAGTATTTT.

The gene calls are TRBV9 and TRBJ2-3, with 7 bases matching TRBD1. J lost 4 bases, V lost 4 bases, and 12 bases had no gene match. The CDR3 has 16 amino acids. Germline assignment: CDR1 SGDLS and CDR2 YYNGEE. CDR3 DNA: TGTGCCAGCAGCCCTAGAGCCCTAGGGGGCCCAGATACGCAGTATTTT. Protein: CASSPRALGGPDTQYF.

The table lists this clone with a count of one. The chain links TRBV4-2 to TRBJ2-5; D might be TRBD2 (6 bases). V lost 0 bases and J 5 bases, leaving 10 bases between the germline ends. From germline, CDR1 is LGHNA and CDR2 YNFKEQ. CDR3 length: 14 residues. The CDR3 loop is CASSQDDGSETQYF. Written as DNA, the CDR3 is TGTGCCAGCAGCCAAGATGACGGGAGCGAGACCCAGTACTTC.

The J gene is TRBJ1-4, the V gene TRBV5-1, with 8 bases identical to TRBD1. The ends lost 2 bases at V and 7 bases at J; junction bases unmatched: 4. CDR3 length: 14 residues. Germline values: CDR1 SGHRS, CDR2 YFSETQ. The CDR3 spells CASSFGQGGEKLFF. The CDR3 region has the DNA TGCGCCAGCAGCTTTGGACAGGGTGGTGAAAAACTGTTTTTT.

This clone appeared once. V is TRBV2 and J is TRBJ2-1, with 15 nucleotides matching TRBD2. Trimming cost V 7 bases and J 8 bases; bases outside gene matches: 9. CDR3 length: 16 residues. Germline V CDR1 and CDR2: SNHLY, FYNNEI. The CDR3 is CASTTPGLAGGDEQFF. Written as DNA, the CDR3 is TGTGCCAGCACTACTCCGGGACTAGCGGGGGGCGATGAGCAGTTCTTC.

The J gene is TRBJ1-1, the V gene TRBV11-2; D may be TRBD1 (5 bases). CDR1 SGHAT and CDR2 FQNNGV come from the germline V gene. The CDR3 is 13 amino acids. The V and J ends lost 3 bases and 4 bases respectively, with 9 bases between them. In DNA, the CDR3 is TGTGCCAGCAGCTTCAGGGAGGGCACTGAAGCTTTCTTT. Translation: CASSFREGTEAFF.

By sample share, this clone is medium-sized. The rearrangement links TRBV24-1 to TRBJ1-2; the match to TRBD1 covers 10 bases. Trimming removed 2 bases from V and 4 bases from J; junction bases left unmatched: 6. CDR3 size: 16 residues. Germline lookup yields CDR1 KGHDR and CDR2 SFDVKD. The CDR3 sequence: CATSDYPGQGIYGYTF. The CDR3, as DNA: TGTGCCACCAGTGATTATCCGGGACAGGGGATCTATGGCTACACCTTC.

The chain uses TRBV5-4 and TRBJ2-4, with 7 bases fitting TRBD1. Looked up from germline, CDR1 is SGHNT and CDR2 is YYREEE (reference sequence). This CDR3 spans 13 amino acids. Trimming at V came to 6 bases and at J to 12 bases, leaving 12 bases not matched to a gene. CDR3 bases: TGTGCCAGCAACTTAGACAACGACAGGGATCAGTACTTC. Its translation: CASNLDNDRDQYF.

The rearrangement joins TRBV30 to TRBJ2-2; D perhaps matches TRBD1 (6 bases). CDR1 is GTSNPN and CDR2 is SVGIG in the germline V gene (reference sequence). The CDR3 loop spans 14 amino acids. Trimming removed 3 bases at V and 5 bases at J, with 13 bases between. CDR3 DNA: TGTGCCTGGAGGCCACAAGGGGGAACCGGGGAGCTGTTTTTT. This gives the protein CAWRPQGGTGELFF.

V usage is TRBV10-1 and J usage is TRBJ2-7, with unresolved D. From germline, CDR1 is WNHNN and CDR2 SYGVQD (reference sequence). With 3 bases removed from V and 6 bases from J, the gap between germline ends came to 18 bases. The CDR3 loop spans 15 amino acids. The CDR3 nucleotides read TGCGCCAGCAGTGACCTCTTTGCGGCTTGGCGCGAGCAGTACTTC. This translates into CASSDLFAAWREQYF.

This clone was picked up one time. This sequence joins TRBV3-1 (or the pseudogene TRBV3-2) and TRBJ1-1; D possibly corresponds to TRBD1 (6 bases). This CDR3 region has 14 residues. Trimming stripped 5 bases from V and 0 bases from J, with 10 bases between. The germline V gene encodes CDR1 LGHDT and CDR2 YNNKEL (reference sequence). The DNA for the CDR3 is TGTGCCAGCAGCACAACAGGGATGAACACTGAAGCTTTCTTT. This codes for CASSTTGMNTEAFF.

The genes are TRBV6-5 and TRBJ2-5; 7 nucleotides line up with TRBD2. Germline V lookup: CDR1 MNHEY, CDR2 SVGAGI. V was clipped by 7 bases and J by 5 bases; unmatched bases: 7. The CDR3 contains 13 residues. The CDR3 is CASMWGGGETQYF. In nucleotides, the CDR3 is TGTGCCAGCATGTGGGGGGGTGGGGAGACCCAGTACTTC.

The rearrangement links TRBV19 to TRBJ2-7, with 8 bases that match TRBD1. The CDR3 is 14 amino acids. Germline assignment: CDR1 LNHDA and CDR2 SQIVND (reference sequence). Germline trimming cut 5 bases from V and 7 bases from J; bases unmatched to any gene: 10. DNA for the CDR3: TGTGCCAGTAGTGGGCCGGGACAGGTCTTTGAGCAGTACTTC. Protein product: CASSGPGQVFEQYF. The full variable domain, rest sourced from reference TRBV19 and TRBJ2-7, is DGGITQSPKYLFRKEGQNVTLSCEQNLNHDAMYWYRQDPGQGLRLIYYSQIVNDFQKGDIAEGYSVSREKKESFPLTVTSAQKNPTAFYLCASSGPGQVFEQYFGPGTRLTVT.

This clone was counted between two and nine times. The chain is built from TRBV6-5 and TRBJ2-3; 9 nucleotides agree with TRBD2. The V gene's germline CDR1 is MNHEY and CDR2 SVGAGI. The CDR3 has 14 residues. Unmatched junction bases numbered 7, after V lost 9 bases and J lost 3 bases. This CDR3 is CASDGGGATDTQYF. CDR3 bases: TGTGCCAGTGATGGCGGGGGGGCGACAGATACGCAGTATTTT.